Listed below are T cell receptor beta chains from one sample, sequenced in a study of blood T cell repertoires in COVID-19. The table came from immunoSEQ multiplex PCR; TCRdb's copy has only in-frame clones and leaves some out. The table lists fewer than 110,000 clones, approximately 88% of them singletons. What was sequenced was peripheral blood. These receptors were taken from a human donor in a cohort sampled during active COVID-19. CDR3s include the opening cysteine and the closing phenylalanine or tryptophan. D genes are given only for firm matches. Rows give clone size only sometimes, using once, few, many, or a class for an expanded clone.

TRBV19	-	-	TRBJ2-7	CASSIASGQNYEQYF	TGTGCCAGTAGTATAGCCTCAGGGCAGAACTACGAGCAGTACTTC
TRBV6-1	-	-	TRBJ2-1	CASSDRPPLGGGYNEQFF	TGTGCCAGCAGTGATCGCCCGCCCCTAGGGGGTGGCTACAATGAGCAGTTCTTC
TRBV4-1	TRBD1	-	TRBJ1-2	CASSQAGQAVGYTF	TGCGCCAGCAGCCAAGCGGGACAGGCGGTGGGCTACACCTTC
TRBV5-1	TRBD2	once	TRBJ2-5	CASRALLAGKQETQYF	TGCGCCAGCAGGGCCCTTTTAGCGGGGAAACAAGAGACCCAGTACTTC
TRBV4-3	-	once	TRBJ2-1	CASSQVASGLAEQFF	TGCGCCAGCAGCCAAGTAGCGAGCGGGCTGGCGGAGCAGTTCTTC
TRBV11-2	TRBD1	-	TRBJ2-1	CASILGTGGFNEQFF	TGTGCCAGCATCCTGGGGACAGGGGGATTTAATGAGCAGTTCTTC
TRBV19	-	once	TRBJ2-6	CASTSTPEGVSGANVLTF	TGTGCCAGTACCTCGACACCGGAGGGAGTTTCCGGGGCCAACGTCCTGACTTTC
TRBV29-1	TRBD1	once	TRBJ2-5	CSVGDRREGTQYF	TGCAGCGTTGGGGACAGACGAGAAGGGACCCAGTACTTC
TRBV5-6	TRBD2	-	TRBJ2-3	CASSLPPGLGADTQYF	TGTGCCAGCAGCTTGCCCCCGGGACTAGGCGCAGATACGCAGTATTTT
TRBV4-2	-	-	TRBJ1-4	CASSPQVEGEKLFF	TGTGCCAGCAGCCCACAGGTGGAAGGGGAAAAACTGTTTTTT
TRBV2	TRBD1	-	TRBJ1-1	CATAGGAIRGTEAFF	TGTGCCACCGCAGGGGGCGCGATTAGGGGCACTGAAGCTTTCTTT
TRBV7-6	-	-	TRBJ2-2	CASRFDSWTGELFF	TGTGCCAGCAGGTTCGACAGCTGGACCGGGGAGCTGTTTTTT
TRBV5-4	-	-	TRBJ2-2	CASSSQGKGNTGELFF	TGTGCCAGCAGCTCGCAGGGGAAGGGCAACACCGGGGAGCTGTTTTTT
TRBV7-2	-	-	TRBJ2-7	CASSLWRGYEQYF	TGTGCCAGCAGCTTATGGCGGGGCTACGAGCAGTACTTC
TRBV28	TRBD2	-	TRBJ2-1	CASSQTSGGLYNEQFF	TGTGCCAGCAGCCAGACTAGCGGGGGCCTATACAATGAGCAGTTCTTC
TRBV18	-	-	TRBJ2-7	CASSTVGAGEQYF	TGTGCCAGCTCCACCGTGGGGGCTGGCGAGCAGTACTTC
TRBV5-1	TRBD1	-	TRBJ2-1	CASSLEGTGGFEQFF	TGCGCCAGCAGCTTGGAAGGGACAGGGGGCTTTGAGCAGTTCTTC
TRBV2	TRBD2	-	TRBJ2-4	CASNRIAGAKNIQYF	TGTGCCAGCAACCGAATAGCGGGGGCCAAAAACATTCAGTACTTC
TRBV5-5	TRBD1	-	TRBJ2-5	CASSTRTGIETQYF	TGTGCCAGCAGCACCCGGACAGGGATAGAGACCCAGTACTTC
TRBV6-1	TRBD2	-	TRBJ2-3	CASSASGWASGGTDTQYF	TGTGCCAGCAGTGCCTCCGGCTGGGCTAGCGGGGGGACAGATACGCAGTATTTT
TRBV14	TRBD1	-	TRBJ2-7	CASSHRTGASSSGYEQYF	TGTGCCAGCAGCCATAGGACAGGGGCATCTTCCTCGGGGTACGAGCAGTACTTC
TRBV2	-	-	TRBJ2-6	CASILLGSGANVLTF	TGTGCCAGCATTTTACTCGGCTCTGGGGCCAACGTCCTGACTTTC